A selection of T cell receptor beta chains follows, all from one sample in a study of blood T cell repertoires in COVID-19. Clones were read by immunoSEQ multiplex PCR, and TCRdb kept only the in-frame ones, dropping some. The sample lists about 170,000 clones; approximately 90% were seen once. What was sequenced was peripheral blood. Receptors were obtained from a man aged 18-30 years with active or convalescent COVID-19. Each CDR3 is given with its conserved first and last residue. D genes are given only for firm matches. Where a row states a size, it is once, few, many or the class of an expanded clone; other rows omit it.

size	V	D	J	DNA	CDR3
once	TRBV7-2	.	TRBJ1-3	TGTGCCAGCAGCTCCTATGGGGCAGCCTCTGGAAACACCATATATTTT	CASSSYGAASGNTIYF
.	TRBV9	.	TRBJ2-7	TGTGCCAGCAGCGTAGTCGGGAGTTCCTACGAGCAGTACTTC	CASSVVGSSYEQYF
.	TRBV4-2	.	TRBJ2-5	TGTGCCAGCAGCCAAGAGGGGACACCTCAAGAGACCCAGTACTTC	CASSQEGTPQETQYF
few	TRBV7-9	.	TRBJ1-1	TGTGCCAGCAGCGACCCAGCCCGGGGCACTGAAGCTTTCTTT	CASSDPARGTEAFF
.	TRBV7-2	.	TRBJ2-1	TGTGCCAGCAGCTTATCAGGAACGTCGAATGAGCAGTTCTTC	CASSLSGTSNEQFF
once	TRBV5-4	.	TRBJ2-1	TGTGCCAGCACCCTTTACAATGAGCAGTTCTTC	CASTLYNEQFF
.	TRBV12-5	.	TRBJ1-6	TGTGCTAGTGGTTTACCACTCCAGGGGTTGGGTTCACCCCTCCACTTT	CASGLPLQGLGSPLHF
few	TRBV3-1/TRBV3-2	.	TRBJ2-6	TGTGCCAGCAGCCAAGCGCTACCTTCTGGGGCCAACGTCCTGACTTTC	CASSQALPSGANVLTF
.	TRBV14	.	TRBJ1-2	TGTGCCAGCATTTACAGGGCTATGATCTTTAATGGCTACACCTTC	CASIYRAMIFNGYTF
.	TRBV18	.	TRBJ1-2	TGTGCCAGCTCACCCGGACAGAAGCCCTATGGCTACACCTTC	CASSPGQKPYGYTF
.	TRBV2	TRBD2	TRBJ2-3	TGTGCCAGCAGTCCCGCTAGCGGGGGGCGCACAGATACGCAGTATTTT	CASSPASGGRTDTQYF
once	TRBV5-4	TRBD2	TRBJ2-1	TGTGCCAGCAGCAAAGAAGCGGGAGTAACCTACAATGAGCAGTTCTTC	CASSKEAGVTYNEQFF
once	TRBV11-2	TRBD2	TRBJ2-1	TGTGCCAGCAGCTTAGACTGGGGAGGGAATGAGCAGTTCTTC	CASSLDWGGNEQFF
.	TRBV9	.	TRBJ2-5	TGTGCCAGCAGCGTAGATTTGAGACAGGAGAAGACCCAGTACTTC	CASSVDLRQEKTQYF
.	TRBV27	.	TRBJ1-6	TGTGCCAGCAGTTTATATCTGGGTGCGGGACCCCTCCACTTT	CASSLYLGAGPLHF
.	TRBV14	TRBD2	TRBJ2-1	TGTGCCAGCAGCCTTCGAGCGGGAGGATCGTACAATGAGCAGTTCTTC	CASSLRAGGSYNEQFF
.	TRBV18	.	TRBJ1-6	TGTGCCAGCTCACCGGGGGGAACAGATTCACCCCTCCACTTT	CASSPGGTDSPLHF
.	TRBV11-2	.	TRBJ2-3	TGTGCCAGCAGCACGACACCCGACCTCACAGATACGCAGTATTTT	CASSTTPDLTDTQYF
.	TRBV19	TRBD2	TRBJ2-7	TGTGCCAGTAGTGTCCCCCGCGGGAGCTCCTACGAGCAGTACTTC	CASSVPRGSSYEQYF
few	TRBV10-2	TRBD1	TRBJ1-6	TGCGCCAGCACCCTCGGACAGGGGTACTCCTATAATTCACCCCTCCACTTT	CASTLGQGYSYNSPLHF
.	TRBV12-5	TRBD1	TRBJ2-7	TGTGCTAGTGTCCCGGACAGGGCCTACGAGCAGTACTTC	CASVPDRAYEQYF
.	TRBV5-6	.	TRBJ2-1	TGTGCCAGCAGCTTGGTTCAGGGGAACAATGAGCAGTTCTTC	CASSLVQGNNEQFF
.	TRBV7-2	.	TRBJ2-7	TGTGCCAGCAGTCGAGAGGTCTACGAGCAGTACTTC	CASSREVYEQYF
.	TRBV30	TRBD1	TRBJ1-1	TGTGCCTGGAGTCCCGGGACAGGGTCGGCTGAAGCTTTCTTT	CAWSPGTGSAEAFF